This T cell receptor beta chain stems from a study of technical replicates of blood from a few donors. Data came from immunoSEQ multiplex PCR; TCRdb stores just in-frame clones and leaves some out. Of about 80,000 clones listed, around 90% are singletons. Trimming left V 2 bases short and J 3 bases short, with 4 bases between. Germline CDR1 reads MDHEN; CDR2 reads SYDVKM. The CDR3 totals 12 residues. The sequenced sample was T cells isolated from PBMCs. The genes are TRBV28 and TRBJ1-1; D is unclear. The receptor comes from a human donor in good health. The CDR3 loop is CASSLRYTEAFF. The CDR3 coding sequence is TGTGCCAGCAGTTTACGTTACACTGAAGCTTTCTTT.